The 17 T cell receptor beta chains below all came from one sample that was sequenced in a study of T cells after yellow fever vaccination. TCRdb fed the 5' RACE reads into MiXCR, producing one record per CDR3 protein. The sample shows approximately 240,000 distinct CDR3 sequences, about 3.7% of them seen only once. Here the sequenced sample was PBMCs, taken 15 days after the yellow fever booster vaccination. The receptors come from a young man who received the YFV17D yellow fever vaccine.

This clonotype showed up many times. The chain couples TRBV14 to TRBJ2-2; TRBD1 agrees at 7 bases. The CDR3 totals 14 residues. The trim removed 5 bases at V and 5 bases at J, leaving 5 bases unmatched. CDR1 SGHDN and CDR2 FVKESK come from the germline V gene. The CDR3 here is CASSSLQGTGELFF. The CDR3 DNA reads as TGTGCCAGCAGCTCACTACAGGGGACCGGGGAGCTGTTTTTT.

In this sample, this clonotype turned up many times. The chain combines TRBV12-3 or TRBV12-4 with TRBJ2-7; D not resolved. Trimming removed 2 bases at V and 6 bases at J, with 11 bases between. The CDR3 runs to 13 residues. The CDR3 nucleotides read TGTGCCAGCAGTTTATTTCAGAGGAGCGAGCAGTACGTC. Protein: CASSLFQRSEQYV.

The table lists this clonotype with many counts. The rearrangement links TRBV7-6 to TRBJ1-1; D is unresolved. Trimming took off 5 bases at V and 3 bases at J, with 7 bases between the two ends. The CDR3 is 12 amino acids. CDR1 and CDR2 (germline): SGHVS, FNYEAQ. CDR3: CASSDMDTEAFF. CDR3 DNA sequence: TGTGCCAGCAGCGATATGGACACTGAAGCTTTCTTT.

A word on this clonotype: Mismatch with germline at one junction end may stem from a read error. The gene calls are TRBV27 and TRBJ1-2, with D uncertain. Germline CDR1 MNHEY, CDR2 SMNVEV (reference sequence). The CDR3 covers 12 residues. CDR3 DNA: TGTGCCAGCTGTTTAGGCGGTTATGGCTACACCTTC. It translates to CASCLGGYGYTF.

Regarding this clonotype: This could be a read error, since a much larger clone is one nucleotide away. The chain uses TRBV5-1 and TRBJ1-1, with a weak D call TRBD1 (5 bases). In germline, CDR1 is SGHRS, CDR2 YFSETQ. This CDR3 has 15 residues. V shed 0 bases and J shed 7 bases, with 16 bases lying between them. The CDR3 is CASSLGRASVIEAFF. CDR3 bases: TGCGCCAGCAGCTTGGGCAGGGCCTCTGTAATTGAAGCTTTCTTT.

This clonotype came up many times. V is TRBV19 and J is TRBJ2-3; D uncertain. The V gene lost 1 base and the J gene lost 1 base, with 3 bases spanning the gap. The CDR3 is 13 residues long. CDR1 is LNHDA and CDR2 is SQIVND in the germline V gene (reference sequence). Here the CDR3 DNA reads TGTGCCAGTAGTATAGCGGGCACAGATACGCAGTATTTT. This codes for CASSIAGTDTQYF.

This clonotype appeared many times. V and J are TRBV7-2 and TRBJ2-3; a weak D match, TRBD2 (6 bases). The CDR3 runs to 16 residues. Trimming left V 5 bases short and J 0 bases short, with 15 bases between. The germline V gene encodes CDR1 SGHTA and CDR2 FQGNSA. As DNA, the CDR3 is TGTGCCAGCAGCAGAGACGGGCGGGAAAGCACAGATACGCAGTATTTT. Its translation: CASSRDGRESTDTQYF.

This clonotype was seen repeatedly, ten times or more. This chain links TRBV15 with TRBJ2-2, with no clear D. V was trimmed by 5 bases and J by 3 bases, leaving 22 bases between them. The germline CDR1 and CDR2 sequences are LNHNV and YYDKDF (reference sequence). The CDR3 has 18 residues. The CDR3 region is CATSGQMDVRADTGELFF. As DNA, the CDR3 is TGTGCCACCAGCGGCCAAATGGACGTCCGGGCAGACACCGGGGAGCTGTTTTTT.

In this sample, this clonotype turned up many times. The genes are TRBV15 and TRBJ1-5; tentative D call: TRBD1 (5 bases). V was shortened by 5 bases and J by 5 bases, with 10 bases between the two germline ends. The germline V gene has CDR1 LNHNV and CDR2 YYDKDF (reference sequence). CDR3 length equals 13 residues. CDR3 DNA: TGTGCCACCAGCCCGGCGGGGGATCAGCCCCAGCATTTT. Its protein product is CATSPAGDQPQHF.

This clonotype was recorded at least ten times. V and J are TRBV11-2 and TRBJ1-5, with D perhaps matching TRBD1 (6 bases). The CDR3 loop spans 15 amino acids. The V and J ends lost 0 bases and 4 bases respectively, with 10 bases between them. Germline V gene data show CDR1 as SGHAT and CDR2 as FQNNGV. The CDR3 sequence: CASSLEQGKNQPQHF. The CDR3 DNA sequence: TGTGCCAGCAGCTTAGAGCAGGGGAAAAATCAGCCCCAGCATTTT.

This clonotype was seen repeatedly, ten times or more. The chain couples TRBV6-2 or TRBV6-3 to TRBJ1-2; 10 bases are shared with TRBD1. CDR3 length: 13 residues. Germline trimming cut 5 bases from V and 7 bases from J; bases unmatched to any gene: 4. The V gene's germline CDR1 is MNHEY and CDR2 SVGEGT. The CDR3 reads CASSRQGAGGYTF. CDR3 DNA: TGTGCCAGCAGTAGACAGGGGGCTGGTGGCTACACCTTC.

This clonotype was detected many times. V usage is TRBV5-8 and J usage is TRBJ2-7; 7 positions match TRBD2. V was pared by 3 bases and J by 5 bases, with 8 bases of the junction left unmatched. Germline lookup yields CDR1 SGHTS and CDR2 YDEGEE. There are 14 residues in the CDR3. The CDR3 is CASSWGRVHHEQYF. CDR3 DNA: TGTGCCAGCAGCTGGGGGAGGGTTCACCACGAGCAGTACTTC.

This clonotype was seen many times. V usage is TRBV27 and J usage is TRBJ2-2, with D unresolved. The germline V gene encodes CDR1 MNHEY and CDR2 SMNVEV (reference sequence). V was shortened by 6 bases and J by 8 bases, with 10 bases between the two germline ends. The CDR3 consists of 12 residues. CDR3 DNA: TGTGCCAGCAGCGGCGTGGGGGGGGAGCTGTTTTTT. Amino acids: CASSGVGGELFF.

The V call is TRBV12-3 or TRBV12-4, the J call TRBJ2-1; 9 bases line up with TRBD2. V trimming: 3 bases; J trimming: 6 bases; junction bases outside the gene matches: 6. The CDR3 consists of 15 residues. The CDR3 region has the DNA TGTGCCAGCAGTTTTGTGGCGGGGGGGACCAATGAGCAGTTCTTC. Translated, it gives CASSFVAGGTNEQFF.

The chain uses TRBV5-4 and TRBJ1-4; a weak D match, TRBD1 (6 bases). V was pared by 4 bases and J by 7 bases, with 17 bases between. CDR1 SGHNT and CDR2 YYREEE come from the germline V gene (reference sequence). CDR3 size: 15 residues. The CDR3 region is CASSDRQQGGEKLFF. The CDR3 DNA sequence: TGTGCCAGCAGCGACCGACAGCAAGGGGGTGAAAAACTGTTTTTT.

This clonotype was detected many times. The chain joins TRBV7-2 to TRBJ2-1; TRBD2 matches 11 bases. Germline assignment: CDR1 SGHTA and CDR2 FQGNSA. The CDR3 runs 17 residues. Trimming removed 5 bases from V and 0 bases from J; junction bases left unmatched: 6. The CDR3, as DNA: TGTGCCAGCAGCGGCAGACTAGCGGGACCCTCCTACAATGAGCAGTTCTTC. Its translation: CASSGRLAGPSYNEQFF. Full variable domain (rest looked up from reference TRBV7-2 and TRBJ2-1): GAGVSQSPSNKVTEKGKDVELRCDPISGHTALYWYRQSLGQGLEFLIYFQGNSAPDKSGLPSDRFSAERTGGSVSTLTIQRTQQEDSAVYLCASSGRLAGPSYNEQFFGPGTRLTVL.

This clonotype was observed many times. The rearrangement uses TRBV4-3 and TRBJ2-3, with D perhaps being TRBD1 or TRBD2 (7 bases each). V lost 1 base and J 4 bases, leaving 18 bases between the germline ends. There are 17 residues in the CDR3. Per the germline V gene, CDR1 is LGHNA and CDR2 is YSLEER. CDR3 protein: CASSQGGGGSIADTQYF. The CDR3 DNA is TGCGCCAGCAGCCAAGGGGGAGGGGGCAGTATCGCAGATACGCAGTATTTT.